The present T cell receptor beta chain was sequenced within a study of blood T cells in healthy people across ages. This clonotype has just a few counts. The V end was cut by 4 bases, the J end by 1 base, with 13 bases between. Looked up from germline, CDR1 is ENHRY and CDR2 is SYGVKD. The CDR3 covers 15 residues. The use of a sample-barcoded 5' primer and a J-beta primer mix characterized a second PCR of 7 to 11 cycles. Each CDR3 protein is one row after TCRdb ran MiXCR on the 5' RACE reads. The table lists more than 500,000 distinct CDR3 sequences, roughly a quarter of them singletons, with under 4.5% in the top ten. This sample also belongs to another study, concerning T cells of mothers and their children.

Sequenced input: blood. The receptor comes from a boy aged 2-9 years in good health. The rearrangement links TRBV10-3 to TRBJ2-5; no clear D gene. CDR3 protein: CAISVGQTSQETQYF. In DNA, the CDR3 is TGTGCCATCAGTGTAGGTCAGACAAGCCAAGAGACCCAGTACTTC.